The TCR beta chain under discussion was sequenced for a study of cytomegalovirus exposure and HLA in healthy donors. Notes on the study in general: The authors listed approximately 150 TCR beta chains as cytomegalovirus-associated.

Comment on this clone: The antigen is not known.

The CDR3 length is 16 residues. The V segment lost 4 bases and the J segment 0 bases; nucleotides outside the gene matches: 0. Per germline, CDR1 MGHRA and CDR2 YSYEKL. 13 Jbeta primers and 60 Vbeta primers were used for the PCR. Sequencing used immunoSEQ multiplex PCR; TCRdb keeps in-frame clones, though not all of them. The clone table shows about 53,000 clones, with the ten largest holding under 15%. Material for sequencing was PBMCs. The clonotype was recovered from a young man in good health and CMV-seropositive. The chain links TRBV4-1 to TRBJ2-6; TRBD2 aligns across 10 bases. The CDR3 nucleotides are TGCGCCAGCAGCCGGACTAGCGGCTCTGGGGCCAACGTCCTGACTTTC. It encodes CASSRTSGSGANVLTF.